This T cell receptor beta chain derives from a study of brain T cells in children with intractable seizures. The time point here: blood from clinic visit 5 months post-surgery; TSC patient then seizure free. This clone came up once. Measured with immunoSEQ multiplex PCR; TCRdb has only the in-frame clones, and not every one. The sample yields about 340,000 clones, 93% seen once. The material sequenced was peripheral blood, taken about 5 months after surgery. The source is a boy in the first two years of life with tuberous sclerosis and intractable seizures.

This CDR3 is CASGNQPQHF. CDR3 DNA: TGTGCCAGCGGAAATCAGCCCCAGCATTTT. The V gene is TRBV2, the J gene TRBJ1-5; no clear D. Deletions cut 8 bases from V and 4 bases from J, with 3 bases between. This CDR3 spans 10 amino acids. Germline CDR1 and CDR2: SNHLY and FYNNEI.